The rows below give T cell receptor beta chains drawn from one sample of a study of cytomegalovirus exposure and HLA in healthy donors. The table came from immunoSEQ multiplex PCR; TCRdb's copy has only in-frame clones and leaves some out. The data contain about 140,000 clones, less than 85% of them singletons. The sequencing input was PBMCs. The receptor source for this set is a woman aged 55-70 years in good health and CMV-seropositive. The CDR3 runs from the conserved cysteine through the conserved F or W. Each record gives: J gene, clone size, D gene, V gene, CDR3 DNA, CDR3 protein. The D gene is left open where the match is weak. The listing skips clone size in some rows; elsewhere it reads once, few, many or a size class.

TRBJ1-2 once - TRBV28 TGTGCCAGCCTTATACCGGGTAACTATGGCTACACCTTC CASLIPGNYGYTF
TRBJ2-4 - TRBD2 TRBV19 TGTGCCAGTAGTATAGAAGGGACTAGCGGCAACAAAAACATTCAGTACTTC CASSIEGTSGNKNIQYF
TRBJ1-2 - - TRBV10-3 TGTGCCATCAGTGAGTCGATGACGACGGGGGGTCCGGGCTACACCTTC CAISESMTTGGPGYTF
TRBJ2-1 - - TRBV6-5 TGTGCCAGCAGTTACCCCCCTTTGTCCCATGAGCAGTTCTTC CASSYPPLSHEQFF
TRBJ1-2 once TRBD1 TRBV28 TGTGCCAGCAGTTTTCTACCGGGACAGGGTATAAATGGCTACACCTTC CASSFLPGQGINGYTF
TRBJ2-7 - - TRBV20-1 TGCAGTGCCCCCTCGGGGTACGAGCAGTACTTC CSAPSGYEQYF
TRBJ2-5 - - TRBV6-5 TGTGCCAGCAGTTCGGCGGGGCAAGAGACCCAGTACTTC CASSSAGQETQYF
TRBJ1-2 - TRBD1 TRBV11-2 TGTGCCAGCAGCTTAGATAATAGGGGGCCGGGCTATGGCTACACCTTC CASSLDNRGPGYGYTF
TRBJ2-2 few - TRBV5-1 TGCGCCAGCAGCTTCGAGGGCAGGGGTCACACCGGGGAGCTGTTTTTT CASSFEGRGHTGELFF
TRBJ1-2 - TRBD1 TRBV5-6 TGTGCCAGCAGCCCCAGGGGGCTTAATGGCTACACCTTC CASSPRGLNGYTF
TRBJ2-1 - - TRBV5-1 TGCGCCAGCAGCTTGGTAGTCATCGTCGGTGAGCAGTTCTTC CASSLVVIVGEQFF
TRBJ2-7 few - TRBV10-2 TGCGCCAGCAGCTCTAGCCATCAGCAGTACTTC CASSSSHQQYF
TRBJ2-5 - TRBD1 TRBV5-4 TGTGCCAGCAGCTTAGACAGGGGGCAAGAGACCCAGTACTTC CASSLDRGQETQYF
TRBJ2-1 - - TRBV7-8 TGTGCCAGCAGCTTTGGAGGGGGGGGCAGTAAATACTACAATGAGCAGTTCTTC CASSFGGGGSKYYNEQFF
TRBJ1-1 - TRBD1 TRBV7-9 TGTGCCAGCAGCTTATCAGGGGGCAGGACTGAAGCTTTCTTT CASSLSGGRTEAFF
TRBJ2-7 - - TRBV29-1 TGCAGCGTTCAAACAGGGATATGGGAGCAGTACTTC CSVQTGIWEQYF
TRBJ1-5 - TRBD1 TRBV11-2 TGTGCCAGCAGCTTAAGGGGGCGAGGGCCCCAGCATTTT CASSLRGRGPQHF
TRBJ2-1 - TRBD1 TRBV5-1 TGCGCCAGCAGCTTCACGGGACAGGGAAGGGACAATGAGCAGTTCTTC CASSFTGQGRDNEQFF
TRBJ1-2 - TRBD1 TRBV19 TGTGCCAGTAGTATCCGGGGACAGGGCGTTGGCTACACCTTC CASSIRGQGVGYTF
TRBJ2-6 - TRBD1 TRBV29-1 TGCAGCGTTTCGTCAGGGGGCGGTGGGGCCAACGTCCTGACTTTC CSVSSGGGGANVLTF